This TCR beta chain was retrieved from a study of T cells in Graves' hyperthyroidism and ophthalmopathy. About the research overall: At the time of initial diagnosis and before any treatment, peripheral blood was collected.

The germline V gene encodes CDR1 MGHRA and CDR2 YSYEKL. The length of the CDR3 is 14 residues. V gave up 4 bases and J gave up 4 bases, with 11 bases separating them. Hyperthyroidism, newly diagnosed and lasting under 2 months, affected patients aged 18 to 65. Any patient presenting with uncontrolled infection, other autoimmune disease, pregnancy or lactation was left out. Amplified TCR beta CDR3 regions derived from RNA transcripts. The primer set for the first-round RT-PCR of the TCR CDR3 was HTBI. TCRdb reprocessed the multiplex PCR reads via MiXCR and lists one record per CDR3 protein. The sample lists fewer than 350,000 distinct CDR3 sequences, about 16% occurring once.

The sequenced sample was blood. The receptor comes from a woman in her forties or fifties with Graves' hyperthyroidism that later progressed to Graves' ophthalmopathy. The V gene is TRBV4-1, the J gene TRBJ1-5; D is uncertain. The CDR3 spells CASSRPTDNQPQHF. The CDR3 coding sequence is TGCGCCAGCAGCCGACCAACAGATAATCAGCCCCAGCATTTT.